A selection of T cell receptor beta chains follows, all from one sample in a study of molecular identifiers for immune sequencing clone quantification. MiXCR was run by TCRdb on the PCR reads, yielding one entry per CDR3 protein. The data show about 65,000 distinct CDR3 sequences, 15% to 20% seen once. Material for sequencing was naive CD8+ T cells from blood, with Jurkat cell RNA spiked in. These receptors originate from a human donor in good health. Some libraries in this study had Jurkat cell RNA spiked in. The CDR3 runs from the conserved cysteine through the conserved F or W. A D gene is named only where the DNA matches it firmly. Clone size, where shown, is once, few, many, or a class for clones that have expanded.

d_call,v_call,j_call,clone_size,cdr3_nt,cdr3_aa
NA,TRBV7-8,TRBJ2-2,many,TGTGCCAGCAGCCTAATAGAGGCTGCGAGGGAGCTGTTTTTT,CASSLIEAARELFF
NA,TRBV7-6,TRBJ2-2,many,TGTGCCAGCAGCCCCATTATAGCTGCTAACACCGGGGAGCTGTTTTTT,CASSPIIAANTGELFF
NA,TRBV11-3,TRBJ1-1,many,TGTGCCAGCAGCTTACCGGACGGATCCCTGAACACTGAAGCTTTCTTT,CASSLPDGSLNTEAFF
NA,TRBV21-1,TRBJ2-5,few,TGTGCCAGCAGCAAAATAGGACAGGGGTTTGATTTGCAAGAGACCCAGTACTTC,CASSKIGQGFDLQETQYF
TRBD2,TRBV11-3,TRBJ2-3,many,TGTGCCAGCAGCTACGGACTAGTTGCAGATACGCAGTATTTT,CASSYGLVADTQYF
TRBD1,TRBV6-2/TRBV6-3,TRBJ1-1,many,TGTGCCAGCAGTTCTCGCGGGACAGGGGGCAGAAGCGGATGGGGCACTGAAGCTTTCTTT,CASSSRGTGGRSGWGTEAFF
TRBD2,TRBV20-1,TRBJ2-2,many,TGCAGTGCGGCTAGCGGGACGAACGGGGAGCTGTTTTTT,CSAASGTNGELFF
TRBD1,TRBV7-9,TRBJ2-5,few,TGTGCCAGCAGCTTAAGTTTTAAAGGACAGGGGCTGTTTGAGACCCAGTACTTC,CASSLSFKGQGLFETQYF
TRBD1,TRBV7-2,TRBJ2-3,many,TGTGCCAGCAGCTTAGAGGGACAGGGGGTAGGTTACACAGATACGCAGTATTTT,CASSLEGQGVGYTDTQYF
TRBD1,TRBV29-1,TRBJ2-1,NA,TGCAGCGCCAGCAGTAGGACAGGGGACAATGAGCAGTTCTTC,CSASSRTGDNEQFF
NA,TRBV27,TRBJ2-1,few,TGTGCCAGCAGTTTAGAGAATGAGCAGTTCTTC,CASSLENEQFF
NA,TRBV28,TRBJ2-5,many,TGTGCCAGCAGTTTCACGGAGGGGGCTCAAGAGACCCAGTACTTC,CASSFTEGAQETQYF
NA,TRBV27,TRBJ2-7,many,TGTGCCAGCAGTCTCTACAGGTCCTACGAGCAGTACTTC,CASSLYRSYEQYF
NA,TRBV11-3,TRBJ2-1,few,TGTGCCAGCAGCAGACAGGGACTCTCCTACAATGAGCAGTTCTTC,CASSRQGLSYNEQFF
NA,TRBV6-5,TRBJ2-7,many,TGTGCCAGCAGTTACCAGACAGGTAGCGCCTACGAGCAGTACTTC,CASSYQTGSAYEQYF
NA,TRBV7-6,TRBJ2-2,many,TGTGCCAGCAGCCTAGGGTCCACCGGGGAGCTGTTTTTT,CASSLGSTGELFF
NA,TRBV6-4,TRBJ1-6,few,TGTGCCAGCAGTGACGGGGGACCGCGGGTTGGGTCACCCCTCCACTTT,CASSDGGPRVGSPLHF
TRBD2,TRBV29-1,TRBJ2-1,few,TGCAGCGTTGAATGGACTAGCGGGAATGAGCAGTTCTTC,CSVEWTSGNEQFF
TRBD2,TRBV5-3,TRBJ2-5,NA,TGTGCCAGCAGCTTGGGTCCCCGGGCGGGAGGGAGGGCCGAAGAGACCCAGTACTTC,CASSLGPRAGGRAEETQYF
NA,TRBV7-9,TRBJ2-2,many,TGTGCCAGCAGCTTTAAGGTCACCGGGGAGCTGTTTTTT,CASSFKVTGELFF
NA,TRBV28,TRBJ2-7,NA,TGTGCCAGCAGTCCCCGTTGGGGACCTATCTCCTACGAGCAGTACTTC,CASSPRWGPISYEQYF
NA,TRBV2,TRBJ2-3,many,TGTGCCAGCAGTTCCTCCTTAGGAGCTAGCACAGATACGCAGTATTTT,CASSSSLGASTDTQYF
TRBD2,TRBV27,TRBJ2-3,many,TGTGCCAGCACCTCAGGACTAGCGGGAGTCCCTAGCACAGATACGCAGTATTTT,CASTSGLAGVPSTDTQYF
NA,TRBV4-1,TRBJ2-5,many,TGCGCCAGCAGCCACGCGGGATGGGGTGGTGGAGAGACCCAGTACTTC,CASSHAGWGGGETQYF
NA,TRBV28,TRBJ1-5,many,TGTGCCAGCTGCGGTGCCAGGGAAGTTAACAATCAGCCCCAGCATTTT,CASCGAREVNNQPQHF
NA,TRBV29-1,TRBJ1-5,many,TGCAGCGTTGAAGATAGGGATCTCCTCGACCTAAGCAATCAGCCCCAGCATTTT,CSVEDRDLLDLSNQPQHF
NA,TRBV21-1,TRBJ1-2,many,TGTGCCAGCAGCAAGGGGGGACGGGGCTATGGCTACACCTTC,CASSKGGRGYGYTF
NA,TRBV4-2,TRBJ1-1,many,TGTGCCAGCAGCCAAGAGAAGGGGGGATGGACTGAAGCTTTCTTT,CASSQEKGGWTEAFF
TRBD2,TRBV13,TRBJ2-7,many,TGTGCCAGCAGCTTAGGAGCGGGGGGACACTACGAGCAGTACTTC,CASSLGAGGHYEQYF
NA,TRBV19,TRBJ1-1,many,TGTGCCGTCTTCAGGGGTAGCACTGAAGCTTTCTTT,CAVFRGSTEAFF
NA,TRBV12-3/TRBV12-4,TRBJ2-7,many,TGTGCCAGCAGTTTCACCAGGGACCCCTACGAGCAGTACTTC,CASSFTRDPYEQYF
TRBD2,TRBV11-2,TRBJ2-1,NA,TGTGCCAGCAGCTTAGCACTAGCGGGGTTCCCCAATGAGCAGTTCTTC,CASSLALAGFPNEQFF
TRBD2,TRBV4-2,TRBJ2-1,once,TGTGCCAGCAGCCAAGAGAAGGGGACTAGCGGGAGTCATGAGCAGTTCTTC,CASSQEKGTSGSHEQFF
TRBD1,TRBV7-8,TRBJ2-4,many,TGTGCCAGCAGAGGGACAGGGGGGAGACTAGCCAAAAACATTCAGTACTTC,CASRGTGGRLAKNIQYF
NA,TRBV19,TRBJ2-6,NA,TGTGCCAGTAACGACGGCCGCTATGGGGCCAACGTCCTGACTTTC,CASNDGRYGANVLTF
NA,TRBV6-5,TRBJ2-7,many,TGTGCCAGCAGTTACGAACCTTTGAGCGAGCAGTACTTC,CASSYEPLSEQYF
NA,TRBV13,TRBJ2-5,many,TGTGCCAGCAGCTCCGGACACCCGAAGAACACCCAGTACTTC,CASSSGHPKNTQYF
NA,TRBV27,TRBJ2-7,many,TGTGCCAGCAGTTTCATCTCGACAGGTGGGGCCTACGAGCAGTACTTC,CASSFISTGGAYEQYF
NA,TRBV7-9,TRBJ1-2,NA,TGTGCCAGCAGCTTGGGCCATGGCTACACCTTC,CASSLGHGYTF
NA,TRBV7-9,TRBJ2-1,many,TGTGCCAGCAGCTTCCCTCGTTTCCCCAATGAGCAGTTCTTC,CASSFPRFPNEQFF
NA,TRBV12-5,TRBJ2-7,few,TGTGCTAGTGGTTTGAGTATCGACTACGAGCAGTACTTC,CASGLSIDYEQYF
TRBD2,TRBV20-1,TRBJ2-7,many,TGCAGCGCCTGGGCGGGAGGGGGCGAGCAGTACTTC,CSAWAGGGEQYF
NA,TRBV28,TRBJ2-1,many,TGTGCCAGCAGTTTAACGGGAGATGAGCAGTTCTTC,CASSLTGDEQFF
NA,TRBV4-1,TRBJ2-7,NA,TGCGCCAGCAGCCAAAGGTCGGGGGATCGCGAGCAGTACTTC,CASSQRSGDREQYF
NA,TRBV11-2,TRBJ2-1,NA,TGTGCCAGCAGCTTAGTCGGCCTAGCGCCGCAGTTCTTC,CASSLVGLAPQFF
NA,TRBV5-1,TRBJ1-1,many,TGCGCCAGCAGCTTGGCCGGTGGAGGAGACACTGAAGCTTTCTTT,CASSLAGGGDTEAFF
TRBD2,TRBV3-1,TRBJ2-3,many,TGTGCCAGCAGCCAAGGCCCTAGCGGGATTAGCACAGATACGCAGTATTTT,CASSQGPSGISTDTQYF
TRBD1,TRBV2,TRBJ1-2,NA,TGTGCCAAGGGACAGGGGGCTCGTGGCTACACCTTC,CAKGQGARGYTF
NA,TRBV28,TRBJ1-1,many,TGTGCCAGCAGTTTCAGCGGAAGTGAAGCTTTCTTT,CASSFSGSEAFF
TRBD1,TRBV25-1,TRBJ1-1,many,TGTGCCAGCAGTGCTCTGGGACAGTACACTGAAGCTTTCTTT,CASSALGQYTEAFF
NA,TRBV4-3,TRBJ1-5,NA,TGCGCCAGCAGCCAAGTTTACGCTCGGGGAGGCAATCAGCCCCAGCATTTT,CASSQVYARGGNQPQHF
NA,TRBV10-3,TRBJ1-1,NA,TGTGCCATCAGTGAAGGTACAGATAGAATGGACACTGAAGCCTTCTTT,CAISEGTDRMDTEAFF
TRBD1,TRBV27,TRBJ2-7,many,TGTGCCAGCAGGGGTGCAGGGGGCTACTACGAGCAGTACTTC,CASRGAGGYYEQYF
TRBD2,TRBV4-1,TRBJ2-1,many,TGCGCCAGCAGCCACCCCGGGGGGAGAGGTAATGAGCAGTTCTTC,CASSHPGGRGNEQFF
NA,TRBV30,TRBJ1-1,many,TGTGCCTGGACTCGTGGGGCCGCCCTGGGGAGATTT,CAWTRGAALGRF
NA,TRBV27,TRBJ2-3,few,TGTGCCAGCAGTTTACCTTACACAGATACGCAGTATTTT,CASSLPYTDTQYF